Below, one TCR beta chain is given with its context. Its cognate antigen has yet to be identified. No clone much larger than this one lies a single base away; base qualities are absent. TCRbeta CDR3 regions were amplified from genomic DNA by means of the immunoSEQ Assay, a bias-controlled multiplex PCR. The original pipeline was this. Nucleated cell counts per sample were estimated from amplification of reference gene primers within the assay. Sequence reads were collapsed and filtered to measure the absolute abundance of every unique TCRbeta CDR3 rearrangement. For each sample, productive Simpson clonality was calculated as the square root of Simpson's diversity index across productive rearrangements. TCRdb mirrors the immuneACCESS table, restricted to in-frame sequences. Some clones are absent from its copies; in checked studies, under half trace to an unresolved V gene, and the reason for the others is unknown. The V and J calls and clone size are taken from that table; D and trimming were inferred from the DNA. Recorded for this sample are roughly 180,000 clones; 79% of them occurred a single time. The ten largest clones represent approximately 15% of the sample.

The data were obtained in a study of blood T cell repertoires in COVID-19 (dated by TCRdb to 2020 to 2022). Regarding the research as a whole: Samples from collaborators originated in the United States, Italy and Spain and spanned both the acute and convalescent phases of COVID-19. Deeply sampled blood TCRbeta repertoires from subjects exposed to, actively infected with, or recovered from COVID-19 were included in the dataset. The repertoires were released in a freely available public database intended as a resource for research on the immune response to SARS-CoV-2. The samples were drawn from the first 160 participants of the ongoing ImmuneRACE study and from 1,254 subjects provided by 6 global collaborators. Where available, HLA class I and class II types were obtained from metadata supplied by the sample provider rather than from assay-based typing. A de-identified subject ID, COVID-19 status, age in years and sex were almost always included in the sample metadata. The prospective study material was composed of cDNA or gDNA derived from T cells, B-cell-depleted T cells, or PBMCs. Overall study results and their limits: The quantity of clinical and demographic metadata differed by source and by participant and was supplied without curation.

Looking up the germline V gene (reference sequence) yields CDR1 WNHNN and CDR2 SYGVQD. The CDR3 runs 16 amino acids, cysteine and phenylalanine included. The entry retains the CDR3 DNA only, 48 bases that are in frame from base 1. V is cut by 0 bases and J by 2 bases, and the space between the germline ends is 13 bases. Each collaborating institution followed its own protocols to collect whole blood in K2EDTA tubes. For TCRbeta analysis, collaborators shipped samples in one of three forms: frozen whole blood, isolated PBMCs, or DNA extracted from either of those sample types. This sequence originates from a man aged 55 to 70 with active or convalescent COVID-19. The chain employs TRBV10-1 and TRBJ2-5, and TRBD2 may be the D gene, going by 6 matching bases. The sequencing input was peripheral blood. The CDR3 loop reads CASSESPRTTQETQYF. The DNA sequence reads TGCGCCAGCAGTGAGTCCCCCCGGACTACTCAAGAGACCCAGTACTTC.